This T cell receptor (beta chain) was profiled in a study of cytotoxic CD8 clonotypes in ibrutinib-treated CLL. Study at large: Response sampling occurred after a median 12 months of treatment (range 6 to 36). When averaged across all of the samples, the counts came to approximately 250,000 productive templates and more than 85,000 productive rearrangements. The study's findings and limits: A difference in sampling times existed between sustained-remission and progressing patients.

About this clone: Its specificity is not known.

Investigators sought sequencing depths of between 1 in 200,000 and 1 in 1 million T cells. The protocol was immunoSEQ multiplex PCR, while the TCRdb copy is restricted to in-frame clones and leaves out a portion. The sample consists of more than 300,000 clones, around four fifths of them appearing once. The starting material was PBMCs, obtained before ibrutinib treatment. This TCR was recovered from a human donor with chronic lymphocytic leukemia.

The CDR3 nucleotides read TGTGCCACCAGCAGGACCTTAGACAGGGGGAATAGGGACGGTGAAAAACTGTTTTTT. Its translation is CATSRTLDRGNRDGEKLFF. The chain combines TRBV15 with TRBJ1-4; TRBD1 matches 9 bases. Looked up from germline, CDR1 is LNHNV and CDR2 is YYDKDF (reference sequence). This CDR3 is built from 19 residues. The V segment lost 3 bases and the J segment 7 bases; nucleotides outside the gene matches: 18.